This passage covers 8 T cell receptor beta chains from one sample sequenced in a study of blood T cell repertoires in COVID-19. Here immunoSEQ multiplex PCR was the method, and the copy in TCRdb shows in-frame clones only, minus some. The profile covers 120,000 to 150,000 clones, with 70% to 90% appearing a single time and around a quarter taken by the ten largest. Sequenced: peripheral blood. The receptors here all came from a human donor in a cohort sampled during active COVID-19.

The V gene is TRBV6-6, the J gene TRBJ1-3, with 7 bases matching TRBD1. Trimming took 2 bases from V and 4 from J; bases not matched to a gene: 8. The CDR3 length is 16 residues. The germline V gene has CDR1 MNHNY and CDR2 SVGAGI (reference sequence). CDR3 residues: CASSYPRRDSGNTIYF. CDR3 in DNA: TGTGCCAGCAGTTACCCCCGAAGGGACAGCGGAAACACCATATATTTT.

V and J are TRBV15 and TRBJ2-5; 8 nucleotides match TRBD1. CDR1 and CDR2 from the germline V gene are LNHNV and YYDKDF (reference sequence). J lost 5 bases, V lost 1 base, and 6 bases had no gene match. This CDR3 is 15 amino acids long. The CDR3 sequence: CATSRGIDRGETQYF. The CDR3 DNA sequence: TGTGCCACCAGCAGAGGGATAGACAGGGGTGAGACCCAGTACTTC.

The chain uses TRBV24-1 and TRBJ1-3, with 10 nucleotides matching TRBD1. This CDR3 region has 20 residues. Trimming took 11 bases from V and 3 from J; bases not matched to a gene: 24. Per germline, CDR1 KGHDR and CDR2 SFDVKD. The CDR3 DNA reads as TGTGCCAACCAAACGGGACAGGGGACACATACCTTCCAGGATGGAAACACCATATATTTT. As protein: CANQTGQGTHTFQDGNTIYF.

CDR3 protein: CASSPSPQAGQYF. The DNA for the CDR3 is TGTGCCAGCTCACCATCTCCCCAGGCAGGGCAGTATTTT. The chain couples TRBV18 to TRBJ2-3; D call uncertain. V lost 2 bases and J lost 11, with 14 bases in between. The germline V gene has CDR1 KGHSH and CDR2 LQKENI. The CDR3 sequence is 13 residues long.

The chain couples TRBV5-1 to TRBJ2-5; D call uncertain. Germline V CDR1 and CDR2: SGHRS, YFSETQ. Between the trimmed V and J ends, which lost 3 bases and 5 bases, there was a span of 11 bases. This CDR3 is 13 amino acids long. In DNA form, the CDR3 reads TGCGCCAGCAGCTCCGGGTGGCAGGAGACCCAGTACTTC. Its translation is CASSSGWQETQYF. The variable domain in full, completed from reference TRBV5-1 and TRBJ2-5, reads KAGVTQTPRYLIKTRGQQVTLSCSPISGHRSVSWYQQTPGQGLQFLFEYFSETQRNKGNFPGRFSGRQFSNSRSEMNVSTLELGDSALYLCASSSGWQETQYFGPGTRLLVL.

V gene TRBV13 combines with J gene TRBJ2-7; 9 bases are shared with TRBD1. V trimming: 5 bases; J trimming: 6 bases; junction bases outside the gene matches: 11. The CDR3 covers 15 residues. CDR1 PRHDT and CDR2 FYEKMQ come from the germline V gene (reference sequence). The CDR3 sequence is CASSHPGQGLREQYF. The CDR3, as DNA: TGTGCCAGCAGCCATCCGGGACAGGGCTTGCGCGAGCAGTACTTC.

This chain links TRBV6-2 or TRBV6-3 with TRBJ2-7; the D gene is possibly TRBD1 (6 bases). V was cut by 0 bases and J by 7 bases, with 25 bases left in between. Germline V gene sequence: CDR1 MNHEY, CDR2 SVGEGT. This CDR3 is 18 amino acids long. The DNA for the CDR3 is TGTGCCAGCAGTTACTCGCTTCGGACAGACCGAAAAAATCCAGAGCAGTACTTC. It codes for CASSYSLRTDRKNPEQYF.

J is TRBJ1-1 and V is TRBV6-6; maybe TRBD1 (6 bases). The germline V gene encodes CDR1 MNHNY and CDR2 SVGAGI (reference sequence). V was pared by 5 bases and J by 1 base, with 23 bases between. The CDR3 length is 18 residues. The CDR3 coding sequence is TGTGCCAGCAGTCCAGGACAGCTTTTGCCACCCGGGAACACTGAAGCTTTCTTT. This encodes CASSPGQLLPPGNTEAFF.